This T cell receptor (beta chain) stems from a study of CD8+ T cells in alopecia areata. Study-wide results and limits: Mice showed clearer TCR sharing than patients did, a gap that was possibly HLA-related.

Turning to this clone: Its target is not known.

CDR1 is SNHLY and CDR2 is FYNNEI in the germline V gene. There are 14 residues in the CDR3. The J segment lost 8 bases and the V segment lost 6 bases, leaving 9 bases of the junction unmatched. Specimens obtained from alopecia areata patients comprised lesional scalp punch biopsies and peripheral blood. RNA, once extracted, was reverse transcribed into cDNA for use as the sequencing template. Using immunoSEQ multiplex PCR, the repertoire was profiled, and TCRdb retains in-frame clones only, with some absent. Among about 91,000 clones listed, 35% to 50% were seen once. The J gene is TRBJ1-4, the V gene TRBV2; 7 bases line up with TRBD1. The sequence came from a human donor with alopecia areata. Sequenced input: CD4+ T cells sorted from blood. The CDR3 here is CASSPGGREEKLFF. The CDR3 nucleotides are TGTGCCAGCAGCCCAGGGGGTAGGGAGGAAAAACTGTTTTTT.